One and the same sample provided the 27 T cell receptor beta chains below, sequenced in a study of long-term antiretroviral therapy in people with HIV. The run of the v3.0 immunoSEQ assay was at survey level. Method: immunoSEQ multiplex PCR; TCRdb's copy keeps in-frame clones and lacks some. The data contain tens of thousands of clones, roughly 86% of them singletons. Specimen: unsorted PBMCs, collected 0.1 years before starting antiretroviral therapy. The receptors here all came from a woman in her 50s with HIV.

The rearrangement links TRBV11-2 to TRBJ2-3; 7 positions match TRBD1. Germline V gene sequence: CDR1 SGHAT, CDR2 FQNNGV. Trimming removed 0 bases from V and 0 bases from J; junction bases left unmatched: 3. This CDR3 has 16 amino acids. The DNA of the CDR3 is TGTGCCAGCAGCTTAGACTACAGGGGAAGCACAGATACGCAGTATTTT. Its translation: CASSLDYRGSTDTQYF.

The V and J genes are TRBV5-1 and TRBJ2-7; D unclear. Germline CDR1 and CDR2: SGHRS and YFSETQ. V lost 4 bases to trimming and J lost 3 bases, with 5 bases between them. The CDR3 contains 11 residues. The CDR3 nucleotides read TGCGCCAGCAGCGCAGGCTACGAGCAGTACTTC. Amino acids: CASSAGYEQYF.

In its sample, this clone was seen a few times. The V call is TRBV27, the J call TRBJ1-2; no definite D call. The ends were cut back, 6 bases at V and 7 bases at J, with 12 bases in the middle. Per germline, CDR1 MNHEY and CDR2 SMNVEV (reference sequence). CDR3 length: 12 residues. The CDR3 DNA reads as TGTGCCAGCAGGAATTCTTTCTTTGGCTACACCTTC. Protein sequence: CASRNSFFGYTF.

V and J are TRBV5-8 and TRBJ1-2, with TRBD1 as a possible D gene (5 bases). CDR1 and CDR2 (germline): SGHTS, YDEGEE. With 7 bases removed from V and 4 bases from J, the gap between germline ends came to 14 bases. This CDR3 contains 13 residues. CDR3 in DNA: TGTGCCAGCCATCCGGGACCGTCCTATGGCTACACCTTC. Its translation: CASHPGPSYGYTF.

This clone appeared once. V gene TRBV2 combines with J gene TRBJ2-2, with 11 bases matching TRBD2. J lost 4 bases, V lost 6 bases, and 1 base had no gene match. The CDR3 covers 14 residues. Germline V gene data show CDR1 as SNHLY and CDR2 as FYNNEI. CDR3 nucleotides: TGTGCCAGCAGCGGACTAGCGGGCACCGGGGAGCTGTTTTTT. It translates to CASSGLAGTGELFF.

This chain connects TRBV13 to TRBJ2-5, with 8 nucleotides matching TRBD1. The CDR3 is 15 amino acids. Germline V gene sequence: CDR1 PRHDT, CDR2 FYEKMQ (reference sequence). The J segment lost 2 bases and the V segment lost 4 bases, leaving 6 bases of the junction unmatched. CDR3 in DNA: TGTGCCAGCAGCTCCACCGGACAGGGACAAGAGACCCAGTACTTC. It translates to CASSSTGQGQETQYF.

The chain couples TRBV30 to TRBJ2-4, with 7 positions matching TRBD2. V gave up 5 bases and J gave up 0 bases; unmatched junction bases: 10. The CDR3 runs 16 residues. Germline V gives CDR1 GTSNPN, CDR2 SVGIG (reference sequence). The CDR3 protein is CAWQSRGSLAKNIQYF. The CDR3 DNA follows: TGTGCCTGGCAGTCGCGGGGGAGTCTAGCCAAAAACATTCAGTACTTC.

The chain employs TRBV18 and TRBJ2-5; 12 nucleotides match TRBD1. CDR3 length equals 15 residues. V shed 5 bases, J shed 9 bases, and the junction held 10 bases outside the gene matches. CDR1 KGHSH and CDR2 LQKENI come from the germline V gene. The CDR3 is CASSEGQGAFGAQYF. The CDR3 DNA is TGTGCCAGCTCAGAGGGACAGGGGGCCTTCGGGGCCCAGTACTTC.

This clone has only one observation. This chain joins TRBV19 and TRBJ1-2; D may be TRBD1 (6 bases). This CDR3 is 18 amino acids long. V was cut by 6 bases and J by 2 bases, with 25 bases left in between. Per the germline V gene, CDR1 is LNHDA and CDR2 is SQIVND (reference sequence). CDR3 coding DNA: TGTGCCAGTAGCCACCCGATCGGGTTTAACAGGGAGAACTATGGCTACACCTTC. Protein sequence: CASSHPIGFNRENYGYTF.

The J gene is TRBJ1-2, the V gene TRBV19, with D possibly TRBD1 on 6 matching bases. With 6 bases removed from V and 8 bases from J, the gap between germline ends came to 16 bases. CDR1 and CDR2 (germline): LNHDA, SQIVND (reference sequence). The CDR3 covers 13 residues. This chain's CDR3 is CASRPPGAGGYTF. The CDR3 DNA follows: TGTGCCAGTAGGCCTCCGGGGGCGGGAGGCTACACCTTC.

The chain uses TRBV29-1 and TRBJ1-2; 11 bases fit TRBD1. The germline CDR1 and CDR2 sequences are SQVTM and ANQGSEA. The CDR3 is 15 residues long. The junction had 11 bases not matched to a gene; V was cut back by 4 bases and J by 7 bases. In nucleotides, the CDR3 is TGCAGCGTTGCCCCGACTCCGGGACAGGGGGTTGGCTACACCTTC. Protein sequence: CSVAPTPGQGVGYTF.

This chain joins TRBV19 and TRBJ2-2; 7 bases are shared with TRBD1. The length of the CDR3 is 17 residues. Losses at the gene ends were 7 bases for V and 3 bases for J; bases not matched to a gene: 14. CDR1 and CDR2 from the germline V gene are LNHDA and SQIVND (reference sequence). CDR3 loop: CASTDTTGVGYTGELFF. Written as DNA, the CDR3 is TGTGCCAGTACCGATACTACAGGGGTTGGGTACACCGGGGAGCTGTTTTTT.

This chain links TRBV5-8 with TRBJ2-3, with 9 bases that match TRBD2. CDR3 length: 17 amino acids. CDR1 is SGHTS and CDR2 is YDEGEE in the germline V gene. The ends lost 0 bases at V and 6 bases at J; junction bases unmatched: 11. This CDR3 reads CASSLAGGGGARDTQYF. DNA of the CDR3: TGTGCCAGCAGCTTGGCGGGCGGCGGGGGGGCCCGGGATACGCAGTATTTT. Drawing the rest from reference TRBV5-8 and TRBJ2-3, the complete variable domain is EAGVTQSPTHLIKTRGQQATLRCSPISGHTSVYWYQQALGLGLQFLLWYDEGEERNRGNFPPRFSGRQFPNYSSELNVNALELEDSALYLCASSLAGGGGARDTQYFGPGTRLTVL.

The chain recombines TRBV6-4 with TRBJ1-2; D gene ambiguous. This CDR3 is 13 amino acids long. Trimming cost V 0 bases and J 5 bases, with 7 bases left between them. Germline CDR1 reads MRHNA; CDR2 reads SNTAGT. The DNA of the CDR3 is TGTGCCAGCAGTGACTCCTCTCAGTATGGCTACACCTTC. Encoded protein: CASSDSSQYGYTF.

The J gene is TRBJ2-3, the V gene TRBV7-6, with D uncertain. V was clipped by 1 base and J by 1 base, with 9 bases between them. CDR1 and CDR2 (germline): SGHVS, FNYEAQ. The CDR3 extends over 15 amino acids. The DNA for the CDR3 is TGTGCCAGCAGCTTAGGTCGCGTTGGCACAGATACGCAGTATTTT. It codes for CASSLGRVGTDTQYF.

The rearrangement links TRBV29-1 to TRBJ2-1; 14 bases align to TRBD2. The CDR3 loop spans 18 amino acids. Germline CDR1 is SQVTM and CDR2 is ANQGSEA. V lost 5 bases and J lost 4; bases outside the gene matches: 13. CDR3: CSVSGTSGGDYYYNEQFF. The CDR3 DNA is TGCAGCGTTTCAGGGACTAGCGGGGGTGATTATTATTACAATGAGCAGTTCTTC.

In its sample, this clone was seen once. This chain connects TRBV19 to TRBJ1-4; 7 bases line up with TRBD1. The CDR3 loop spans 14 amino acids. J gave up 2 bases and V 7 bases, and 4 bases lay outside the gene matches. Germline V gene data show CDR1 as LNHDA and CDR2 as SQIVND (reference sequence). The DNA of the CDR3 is TGTGCCAGTACTGACAGGGTGACTAATGAAAAACTGTTTTTT. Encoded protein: CASTDRVTNEKLFF.

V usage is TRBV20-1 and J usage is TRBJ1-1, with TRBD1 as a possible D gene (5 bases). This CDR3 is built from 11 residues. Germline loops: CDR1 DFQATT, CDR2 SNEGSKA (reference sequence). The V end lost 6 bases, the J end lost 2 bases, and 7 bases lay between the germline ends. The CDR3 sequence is CSAGRNTEAFF. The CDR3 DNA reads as TGCAGTGCGGGACGAAACACTGAAGCTTTCTTT.

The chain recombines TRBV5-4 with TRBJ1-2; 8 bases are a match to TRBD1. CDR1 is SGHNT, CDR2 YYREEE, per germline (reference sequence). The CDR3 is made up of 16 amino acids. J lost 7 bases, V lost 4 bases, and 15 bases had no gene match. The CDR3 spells CASSPASDRVGGGYTF. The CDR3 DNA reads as TGTGCCAGCAGCCCAGCGTCGGACAGGGTGGGGGGTGGCTACACCTTC.

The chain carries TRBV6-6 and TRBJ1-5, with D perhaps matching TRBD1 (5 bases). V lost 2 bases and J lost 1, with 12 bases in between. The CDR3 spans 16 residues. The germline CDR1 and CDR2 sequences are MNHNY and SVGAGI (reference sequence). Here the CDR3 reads CASSYGRAVSNQPQHF. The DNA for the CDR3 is TGTGCCAGCAGTTACGGCAGGGCCGTAAGCAATCAGCCCCAGCATTTT.

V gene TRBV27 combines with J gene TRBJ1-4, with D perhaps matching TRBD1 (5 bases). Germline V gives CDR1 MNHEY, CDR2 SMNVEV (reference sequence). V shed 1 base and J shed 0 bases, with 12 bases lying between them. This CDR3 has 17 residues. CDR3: CASSLFYLGATNEKLFF. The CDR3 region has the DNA TGTGCCAGCAGTTTATTCTATTTGGGGGCAACTAATGAAAAACTGTTTTTT.

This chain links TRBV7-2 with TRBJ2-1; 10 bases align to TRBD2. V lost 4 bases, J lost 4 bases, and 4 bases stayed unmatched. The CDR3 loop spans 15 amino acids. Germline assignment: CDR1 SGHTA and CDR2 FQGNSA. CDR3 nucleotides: TGTGCCAGCAGCTCACTAGCGGGGAAATACAATGAGCAGTTCTTC. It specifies CASSSLAGKYNEQFF.

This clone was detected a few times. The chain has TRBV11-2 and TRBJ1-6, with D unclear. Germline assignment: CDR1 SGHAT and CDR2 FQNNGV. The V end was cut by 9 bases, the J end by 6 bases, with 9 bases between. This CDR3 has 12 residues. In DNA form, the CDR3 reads TGTGCCAGTAGGGCAACTAATTCACCCCTCCACTTT. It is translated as CASRATNSPLHF.

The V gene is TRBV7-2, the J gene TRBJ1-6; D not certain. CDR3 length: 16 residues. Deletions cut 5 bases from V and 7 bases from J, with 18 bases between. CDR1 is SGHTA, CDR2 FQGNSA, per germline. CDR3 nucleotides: TGTGCCAGCAGCCACCGGGATCTCCAAAGCAATTCACCCCTCCACTTT. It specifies CASSHRDLQSNSPLHF.

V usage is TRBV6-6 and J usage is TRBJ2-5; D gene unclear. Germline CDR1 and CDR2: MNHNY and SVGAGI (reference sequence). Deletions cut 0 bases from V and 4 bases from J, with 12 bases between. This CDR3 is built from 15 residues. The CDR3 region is CASSYSGPRIETQYF. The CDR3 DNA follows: TGTGCCAGCAGTTACTCTGGCCCCCGGATAGAGACCCAGTACTTC.

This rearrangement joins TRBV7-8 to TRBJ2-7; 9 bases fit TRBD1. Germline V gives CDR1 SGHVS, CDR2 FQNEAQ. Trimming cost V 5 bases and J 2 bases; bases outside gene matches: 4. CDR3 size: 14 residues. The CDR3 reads CASSPGTGPYEQYF. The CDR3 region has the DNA TGTGCCAGCAGCCCCGGGACAGGGCCCTACGAGCAGTACTTC. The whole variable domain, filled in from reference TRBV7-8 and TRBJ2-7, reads GAGVSQSPRYKVAKRGQDVALRCDPISGHVSLFWYQQALGQGPEFLTYFQNEAQLDKSGLPSDRFFAERPEGSVSTLKIQRTQQEDSAVYLCASSPGTGPYEQYFGPGTRLTVT.

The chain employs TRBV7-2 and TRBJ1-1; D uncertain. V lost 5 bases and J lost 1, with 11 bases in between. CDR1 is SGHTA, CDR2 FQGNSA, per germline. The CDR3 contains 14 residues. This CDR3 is CASSLTLRNTEAFF. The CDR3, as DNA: TGTGCCAGCAGCCTTACACTTCGGAACACTGAAGCTTTCTTT.